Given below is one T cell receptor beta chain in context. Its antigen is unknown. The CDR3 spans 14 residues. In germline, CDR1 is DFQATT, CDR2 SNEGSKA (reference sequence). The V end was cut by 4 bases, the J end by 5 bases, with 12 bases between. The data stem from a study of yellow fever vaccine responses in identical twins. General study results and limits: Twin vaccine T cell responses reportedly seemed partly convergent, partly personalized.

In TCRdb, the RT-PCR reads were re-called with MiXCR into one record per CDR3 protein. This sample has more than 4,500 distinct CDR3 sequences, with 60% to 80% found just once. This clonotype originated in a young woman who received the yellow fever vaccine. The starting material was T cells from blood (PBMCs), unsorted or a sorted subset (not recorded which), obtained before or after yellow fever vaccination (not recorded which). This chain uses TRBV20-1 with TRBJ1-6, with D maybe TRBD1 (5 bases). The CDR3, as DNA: TGCAGTGCTAATCCCGGGACCAATAATTCACCCCTCCACTTT. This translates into CSANPGTNNSPLHF.